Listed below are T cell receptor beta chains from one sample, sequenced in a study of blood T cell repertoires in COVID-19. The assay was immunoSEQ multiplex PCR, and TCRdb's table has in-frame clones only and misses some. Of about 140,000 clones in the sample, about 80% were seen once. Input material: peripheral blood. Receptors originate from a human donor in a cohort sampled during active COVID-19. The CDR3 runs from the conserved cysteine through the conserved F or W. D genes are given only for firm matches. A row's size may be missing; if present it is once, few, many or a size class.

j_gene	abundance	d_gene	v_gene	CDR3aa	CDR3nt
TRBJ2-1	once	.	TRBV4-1	CASSQDRQVYNEQFF	TGCGCCAGCAGCCAAGATAGACAAGTTTACAATGAGCAGTTCTTC
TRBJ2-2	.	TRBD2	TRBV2	CASSGTSGEKLFF	TGTGCCAGCAGTGGGACTAGCGGGGAGAAGCTGTTTTTT
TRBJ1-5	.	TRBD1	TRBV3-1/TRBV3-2	CASSLSTGVGGNQPQHF	TGTGCCAGCAGCCTTTCGACAGGGGTTGGTGGCAATCAGCCCCAGCATTTT
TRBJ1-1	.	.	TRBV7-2	CASSPSGGADTEAFF	TGTGCCAGCAGCCCTTCCGGGGGGGCAGACACTGAAGCTTTCTTT
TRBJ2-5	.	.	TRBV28	CASSTTTARETQYF	TGTGCCAGCAGTACTACGACAGCGCGCGAGACCCAGTACTTC
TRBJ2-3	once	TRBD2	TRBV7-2	CASSSLAGGVDTQYF	TGTGCCAGCAGTTCTCTAGCGGGGGGAGTAGATACGCAGTATTTT
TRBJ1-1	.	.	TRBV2	CASSEGAGLKAFF	TGTGCCAGCAGTGAAGGGGCGGGTCTGAAAGCTTTCTTT
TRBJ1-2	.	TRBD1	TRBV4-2	CASSQPRPGQGFGGYTF	TGTGCCAGCAGCCAACCTCGCCCGGGACAGGGTTTTGGCGGCTACACCTTC
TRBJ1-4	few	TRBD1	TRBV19	CASSTGQFNEKLFF	TGTGCCAGTAGTACGGGACAGTTTAATGAAAAACTGTTTTTT
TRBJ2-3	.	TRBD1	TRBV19	CASSISQGSDTQYF	TGTGCCAGTAGTATATCACAGGGGAGCGATACGCAGTATTTT
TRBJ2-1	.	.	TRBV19	CASSIRSGSYNEQFF	TGTGCCAGTAGTATACGCTCCGGCTCCTACAATGAGCAGTTCTTC
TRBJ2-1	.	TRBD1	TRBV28	CASSTPGQGSNEQFF	TGTGCCAGCAGCACACCGGGACAGGGTAGCAATGAGCAGTTCTTC
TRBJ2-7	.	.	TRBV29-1	CSVEFIDRRYEQYF	TGCAGCGTTGAATTTATAGACAGAAGATACGAGCAGTACTTC
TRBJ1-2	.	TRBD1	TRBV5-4	CASSYTGDGYTF	TGTGCCAGCAGCTACACAGGGGATGGCTACACCTTC
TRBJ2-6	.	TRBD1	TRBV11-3	CASSPGTGSGANVLTF	TGTGCCAGCAGCCCGGGGACAGGGTCTGGGGCCAACGTCCTGACTTTC
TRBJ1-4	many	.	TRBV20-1	CSAHSEKLFF	TGCAGTGCCCACAGTGAAAAACTGTTTTTT
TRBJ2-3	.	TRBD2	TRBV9	CASSVVLANTQYF	TGTGCCAGCAGCGTAGTACTAGCGAATACGCAGTATTTT
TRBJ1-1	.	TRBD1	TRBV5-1	CASSLSLVTGGIAEAFF	TGCGCCAGCAGCTTAAGTCTGGTGACAGGGGGTATCGCTGAAGCTTTCTTT
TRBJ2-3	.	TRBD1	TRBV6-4	CASSAQGRSTDTQYF	TGTGCCAGCAGTGCACAGGGGCGTTCCACAGATACGCAGTATTTT
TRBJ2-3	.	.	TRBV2	CASSGGADTQYF	TGTGCCAGCAGTGGCGGGGCAGATACGCAGTATTTT
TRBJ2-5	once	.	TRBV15	CATSRAGETQYF	TGTGCCACCAGCAGAGCCGGGGAGACCCAGTACTTC
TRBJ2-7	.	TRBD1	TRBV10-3	CAIREGDRGIYEQYF	TGTGCCATCAGAGAGGGGGACAGGGGGATCTACGAGCAGTACTTC
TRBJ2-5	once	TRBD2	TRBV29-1	CSTGTTTQETQYF	TGCAGCACCGGGACTACCACTCAAGAGACCCAGTACTTC
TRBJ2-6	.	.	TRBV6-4	CASSDSRGAGANVLTF	TGTGCCAGCAGTGACTCCAGGGGGGCTGGGGCCAACGTCCTGACTTTC
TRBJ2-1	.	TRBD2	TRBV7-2	CASKGSGENEQFF	TGTGCCAGCAAGGGTAGCGGGGAAAATGAGCAGTTCTTC
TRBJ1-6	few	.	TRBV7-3	CASGRATNSPLHF	TGTGCCAGCGGCAGGGCAACTAATTCACCCCTCCACTTT
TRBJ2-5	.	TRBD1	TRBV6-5	CASSPSLTGQETQYF	TGTGCCAGCAGTCCCTCCTTGACAGGGCAAGAGACCCAGTACTTC
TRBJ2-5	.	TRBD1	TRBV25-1	CASSEGLTGQQETQYF	TGTGCCAGCAGTGAAGGGTTGACAGGGCAGCAAGAGACCCAGTACTTC
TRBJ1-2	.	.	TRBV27	CASSFHREPNYGYTF	TGTGCCAGCAGTTTTCATCGGGAACCAAACTATGGCTACACCTTC
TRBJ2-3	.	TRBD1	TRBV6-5	CASSYGGTGVTDTQYF	TGTGCCAGCAGTTACGGCGGGACAGGGGTCACAGATACGCAGTATTTT
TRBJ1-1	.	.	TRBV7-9	CASSLFTAKNTEAFF	TGTGCCAGCAGCTTATTCACTGCCAAGAACACTGAAGCTTTCTTT
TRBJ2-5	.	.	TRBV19	CASMINGDLIQETQYF	TGTGCCAGTATGATAAACGGGGACTTGATCCAAGAGACCCAGTACTTC
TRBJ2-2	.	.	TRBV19	CASSAQGLNTGELFF	TGTGCCAGTAGTGCACAGGGATTAAACACCGGGGAGCTGTTTTTT
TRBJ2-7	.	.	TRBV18	CASSPGGEQYF	TGTGCCAGCTCACCCGGGGGCGAGCAGTACTTC
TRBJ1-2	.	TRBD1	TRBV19	CASSSENPGTGNRFNYGYTF	TGTGCCAGTAGTTCCGAAAACCCCGGGACAGGGAATAGATTTAACTATGGCTACACCTTC
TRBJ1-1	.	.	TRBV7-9	CASRRGSLNTEAFF	TGTGCCAGCCGCCGGGGGAGCCTAAACACTGAAGCTTTCTTT
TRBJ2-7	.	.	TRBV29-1	CSAGGGLGDYEQYF	TGCAGCGCCGGTGGAGGGCTTGGGGACTACGAGCAGTACTTC
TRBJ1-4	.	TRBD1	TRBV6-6	CASNDRAESNEKLFF	TGTGCCAGCAATGACAGGGCCGAAAGCAATGAAAAACTGTTTTTT
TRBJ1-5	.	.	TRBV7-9	CASSSAGDNQPQHF	TGTGCCAGCAGCTCGGCAGGGGACAATCAGCCCCAGCATTTT
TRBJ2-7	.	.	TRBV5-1	CASSLEEGLSHYYEQYF	TGCGCCAGCAGCTTGGAGGAGGGCCTCTCACACTACTACGAGCAGTACTTC
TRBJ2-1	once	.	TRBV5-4	CASSWEGAYNEQFF	TGTGCCAGCAGCTGGGAGGGGGCCTACAATGAGCAGTTCTTC
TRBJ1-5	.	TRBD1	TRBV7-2	CASSLDRGASPSRPQHF	TGTGCCAGCAGCCTAGACAGGGGGGCCAGTCCATCTCGGCCCCAGCATTTT
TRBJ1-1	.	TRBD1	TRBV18	CASSPLRDRGTVSEAFF	TGTGCCAGCTCACCCCTCCGGGACAGGGGGACAGTCTCTGAAGCTTTCTTT
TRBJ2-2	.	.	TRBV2	CDQAGNTGELFF	TGTGACCAGGCAGGCAACACCGGGGAGCTGTTTTTT